The following is a TCR beta chain sequence with its context. Its matching antigen is unknown. This sample is drawn from a study of early T cells in non-severe SARS-CoV-2 infection. About the study: Unsorted whole blood bulk RNA was sequenced, with unpaired chains. Findings and limits, study-wide: Matches to VDJdb favored anti-spike CD8 responses and missed private and CD4 specificities.

As part of library construction, unique molecular identifiers were attached to individual cDNA molecules. TCRdb itself ran the 5' RACE reads through MiXCR, one entry per CDR3 protein. The sample consists of 60,000 to 65,000 distinct CDR3 sequences, roughly a tenth of them appearing once. Per germline, CDR1 MNHEY and CDR2 SVGEGT. CDR3 length: 15 amino acids. V was pared by 4 bases and J by 4 bases, with 16 bases between. The sequenced material came from whole blood. The TCR sequence derives from an adult who was a healthcare worker with PCR-confirmed SARS-CoV-2 infection or an uninfected control (not recorded which). The gene calls are TRBV6-2 or TRBV6-3 and TRBJ1-2; weak D call: TRBD1 (5 bases). In DNA form, the CDR3 reads TGTGCCAGCAGTTCCCCGGTGGGGCCCGGCTATGGCTACACCTTC. Its translation: CASSSPVGPGYGYTF.